This passage covers 27 T cell receptor beta chains from one sample sequenced in a study of CD8 T cells in ankylosing spondylitis. Points from the study as a whole: A TCR beta motif made of under 10 highly homologous variants seemed typical of ankylosing spondylitis blood.

One entry per CDR3 protein results from TCRdb running MiXCR on the 5' RACE reads. In the table there are hundreds of thousands of distinct CDR3 sequences, roughly 26% of which are singletons. These receptors are not linked to any known antigen. Sequencing was done on a sample of blood, either unsorted or a sorted T cell fraction (not recorded which). These receptors were collected from a male donor with ankylosing spondylitis.

This clonotype was recorded at least ten times. The V call is TRBV29-1, the J call TRBJ2-4; a possible D gene is TRBD1 (5 bases). Germline-derived CDR1 and CDR2 are SQVTM and ANQGSEA. This CDR3 has 11 residues. Trimming cost V 8 bases and J 6 bases, with 11 bases left between them. The CDR3, as DNA: TGCAGCTCTAAAAGGGGAAACATTCAGTACTTC. Its translation: CSSKRGNIQYF.

In its sample, this clonotype was seen a few times. The chain is built from TRBV11-2 and TRBJ2-2, with 8 bases that match TRBD2. The CDR3 consists of 16 residues. CDR1 and CDR2 from the germline V gene are SGHAT and FQNNGV. With V trimmed by 3 bases and J by 4 bases, 7 bases remained unmatched. The CDR3 reads CASSFGLAEATGELFF. CDR3 DNA sequence: TGTGCCAGCAGCTTTGGACTAGCAGAGGCCACCGGGGAGCTGTTTTTT.

This chain's CDR3 is CASSDNGQGWAEKLFF. The CDR3, as DNA: TGTGCCAGCAGTGACAACGGACAGGGGTGGGCTGAAAAACTGTTTTTT. This chain joins TRBV25-1 and TRBJ1-4, with TRBD1 matching 9 bases. Losses at the gene ends were 3 bases for V and 7 bases for J; bases not matched to a gene: 9. Germline CDR1 reads MGHDK; CDR2 reads SYGVNS. The length of the CDR3 is 16 residues.

The rearrangement uses TRBV5-1 and TRBJ1-1, with D possibly being TRBD1 (5 bases). The V end lost 4 bases, the J end lost 2 bases, and 15 bases lay between the germline ends. Per germline, CDR1 SGHRS and CDR2 YFSETQ. The length of the CDR3 is 15 residues. CDR3 region: CASSPPGTANTEAFF. The CDR3, as DNA: TGCGCCAGCAGCCCGCCCGGGACGGCCAACACTGAAGCTTTCTTT.

This sequence joins TRBV18 and TRBJ1-3, with TRBD1 matching over 7 bases. After removal of 4 bases from V and 7 bases from J, the junction contained 19 bases not matched to a gene. Germline V gives CDR1 KGHSH, CDR2 LQKENI. This CDR3 is built from 18 residues. This chain's CDR3 is CASSRRGEGARDGNTIYF. CDR3 in DNA: TGTGCCAGCTCACGCCGCGGAGAGGGGGCGCGTGATGGGAACACCATATATTTT.

The chain combines TRBV29-1 with TRBJ1-2, with TRBD1 identical over 7 bases. In germline, CDR1 is SQVTM, CDR2 ANQGSEA. There are 12 residues in the CDR3. The J segment lost 5 bases and the V segment lost 4 bases, leaving 4 bases of the junction unmatched. The chain's CDR3 is CSVGLTGYGYTF. The CDR3 region has the DNA TGCAGCGTTGGATTGACAGGGTATGGCTACACCTTC.

V and J are TRBV6-1 and TRBJ2-3; the match to TRBD2 covers 7 bases. The CDR3 spans 14 residues. Germline values: CDR1 MNHNS, CDR2 SASEGT. Unmatched junction bases numbered 4, after V lost 5 bases and J lost 2 bases. The CDR3 region is CASSKGTNTDTQYF. The DNA for the CDR3 is TGTGCCAGCAGTAAAGGGACTAACACAGATACGCAGTATTTT.

This chain joins TRBV18 and TRBJ2-3; D is undetermined. This CDR3 comprises 16 residues. V lost 0 bases and J lost 1, with 11 bases in between. In germline, CDR1 is KGHSH, CDR2 LQKENI. This chain's CDR3 is CASSPPESVGTDTQYF. The CDR3 nucleotides read TGTGCCAGCTCACCACCGGAGTCAGTAGGCACAGATACGCAGTATTTT.

In its sample, this clonotype was seen many times. The CDR3 reads CASSPDRNTGELFF. In nucleotides, the CDR3 is TGTGCCAGCAGCCCGGACCGGAACACCGGGGAGCTGTTTTTT. V is TRBV28 and J is TRBJ2-2; no firm D call. Germline CDR1 and CDR2: MDHEN and SYDVKM. CDR3 length: 14 amino acids. Trimming left V 6 bases short and J 1 base short, with 9 bases between.

This rearrangement joins TRBV3-1 to TRBJ1-1; 7 positions match TRBD1. Germline V gene data show CDR1 as LGHDT and CDR2 as YNNKEL (reference sequence). The CDR3 covers 14 residues. Trimming took 10 bases from V and 3 from J; bases not matched to a gene: 11. CDR3 coding DNA: TGTGCCACAAAGGAGGGGGCGTGGGACACTGAAGCTTTCTTT. It yields the protein CATKEGAWDTEAFF.

The table lists this clonotype with a few counts. The rearrangement uses TRBV5-1 and TRBJ2-1, with TRBD2 matching over 8 bases. V shed 4 bases, J shed 3 bases, and the junction held 18 bases outside the gene matches. The CDR3 runs to 19 residues. Germline lookup yields CDR1 SGHRS and CDR2 YFSETQ. Here the CDR3 reads CASSPRGQGIAGLYNEQFF. The CDR3 region has the DNA TGCGCCAGCAGCCCGCGGGGACAAGGTATAGCGGGACTCTACAATGAGCAGTTCTTC.

This clonotype was counted only a few times. The V call is TRBV5-1, the J call TRBJ2-1, with D perhaps matching TRBD1 (8 bases). The CDR3 totals 13 residues. Trimming shortened V by 5 bases and J by 8 bases, and 14 bases separated the two germline ends. Per germline, CDR1 SGHRS and CDR2 YFSETQ. The chain's CDR3 is CASSQGAGDEQFF. For the CDR3, the DNA is TGCGCCAGCAGTCAGGGGGCGGGGGATGAGCAGTTCTTC. The full variable domain, completed using reference TRBV5-1 and TRBJ2-1, is KAGVTQTPRYLIKTRGQQVTLSCSPISGHRSVSWYQQTPGQGLQFLFEYFSETQRNKGNFPGRFSGRQFSNSRSEMNVSTLELGDSALYLCASSQGAGDEQFFGPGTRLTVL.

This clonotype has a handful of counts. The chain employs TRBV3-1 and TRBJ2-1; 8 bases are shared with TRBD2. V dropped 1 base and J dropped 9; count of bases not matched to a gene: 5. The CDR3 is 14 residues long. Germline-derived CDR1 and CDR2 are LGHDT and YNNKEL (reference sequence). For the CDR3, the DNA is TGTGCCAGCAGCCAAGTAACTAGCGGAACTGAGCAGTTCTTC. Protein sequence: CASSQVTSGTEQFF.

Worth noting for this clonotype: A much larger clone lies one base from this, so it may be a read error. The CDR3 reads CASSLRYTGELFF. The CDR3 DNA is TGTGCCAGCAGTTTACGTTACACCGGGGAGCTGTTTTTT. The rearrangement uses TRBV12-3 or TRBV12-4 and TRBJ2-2; D unclear. Between the trimmed V and J ends, which lost 2 bases and 3 bases, there was a span of 4 bases. CDR3 length: 13 residues.

This clonotype was observed at least ten times. The chain links TRBV7-6 to TRBJ2-2, with D uncertain. There are 15 residues in the CDR3. V was trimmed by 1 base and J by 1 base, leaving 7 bases between them. Per the germline V gene, CDR1 is SGHVS and CDR2 is FNYEAQ. Written as DNA, the CDR3 is TGTGCCAGCAGCTTAGAGGTGTGGAACACCGGGGAGCTGTTTTTT. It encodes CASSLEVWNTGELFF.

This clonotype has a handful of counts. The rearrangement joins TRBV7-2 to TRBJ2-3; possibly TRBD2 for D (5 bases). Germline-derived CDR1 and CDR2 are SGHTA and FQGNSA. The V end lost 5 bases, the J end lost 9 bases, and 9 bases lay between the germline ends. The CDR3 spans 11 residues. CDR3 sequence (DNA): TGTGCCAGCAGCCTTCGACTAACGCAGTATTTT. This codes for CASSLRLTQYF. The full variable domain, in which reference TRBV7-2 and TRBJ2-3 provide the parts outside the CDR3, is GAGVSQSPSNKVTEKGKDVELRCDPISGHTALYWYRQSLGQGLEFLIYFQGNSAPDKSGLPSDRFSAERTGGSVSTLTIQRTQQEDSAVYLCASSLRLTQYFGPGTRLTVL.

J is TRBJ2-1 and V is TRBV10-1; the D gene could be TRBD1 or TRBD2 (5 bases each). Germline loops: CDR1 WNHNN, CDR2 SYGVQD (reference sequence). The length of the CDR3 is 12 residues. The germline V and J ends were trimmed by 8 bases and 6 bases, with 11 bases remaining between them. This CDR3 reads CASRGRGNEQFF. The CDR3 DNA follows: TGCGCCAGCCGGGGCCGTGGCAATGAGCAGTTCTTC.

The rearrangement joins TRBV3-1 to TRBJ1-1; D possibly corresponds to TRBD1 (5 bases). Trimming removed 6 bases from V and 11 bases from J, with 19 bases in between. The CDR3 has 13 residues. CDR1 LGHDT and CDR2 YNNKEL come from the germline V gene (reference sequence). CDR3 residues: CASRGAGPAGAFF. Here the CDR3 DNA reads TGTGCCAGCAGGGGTGCGGGACCCGCTGGCGCTTTCTTT. Based on the CDR3 plus reference TRBV3-1 and TRBJ1-1, the full variable domain is DTAVSQTPKYLVTQMGNDKSIKCEQNLGHDTMYWYKQDSKKFLKIMFSYNNKELIINETVPNRFSPKSPDKAHLNLHINSLELGDSAVYFCASRGAGPAGAFFGQGTRLTVV.

There are many counts of this clonotype. The rearrangement joins TRBV15 to TRBJ2-1; D gene uncertain. Trimming took off 0 bases at V and 2 bases at J, with 8 bases between the two ends. Germline V gene sequence: CDR1 LNHNV, CDR2 YYDKDF (reference sequence). The length of the CDR3 is 15 residues. This CDR3 reads CATSREKQTYNEQFF. CDR3 bases: TGTGCCACCAGCAGAGAGAAACAGACCTACAATGAGCAGTTCTTC.

There are a few counts of this clonotype. The rearrangement uses TRBV5-1 and TRBJ1-2; 10 bases map to TRBD1. The CDR3 is 15 residues long. Germline V gene data show CDR1 as SGHRS and CDR2 as YFSETQ. Unmatched junction bases numbered 7, after V lost 0 bases and J lost 8 bases. CDR3 sequence (DNA): TGCGCCAGCAGCTTGGCCCCGGGACAGGGGTACGGCTACACCTTC. This encodes CASSLAPGQGYGYTF.

The V call is TRBV7-9, the J call TRBJ1-1; the match to TRBD1 covers 8 bases. V dropped 5 bases and J dropped 1; count of bases not matched to a gene: 9. Germline CDR1 and CDR2: SEHNR and FQNEAQ (reference sequence). The CDR3 runs to 16 residues. The CDR3 spells CASSRTRDRSNTEAFF. DNA for the CDR3: TGTGCCAGCAGCCGAACTAGGGACAGGTCGAACACTGAAGCTTTCTTT.

This clonotype was observed a handful of times. V gene TRBV5-1 combines with J gene TRBJ2-1; 9 nucleotides align to TRBD1. This CDR3 spans 15 amino acids. V trimming: 5 bases; J trimming: 4 bases; junction bases outside the gene matches: 7. Germline CDR1 SGHRS, CDR2 YFSETQ. DNA for the CDR3: TGCGCCAGCAGTTCTCTACAGGGGGCTTACAATGAGCAGTTCTTC. This encodes CASSSLQGAYNEQFF.

The chain recombines TRBV20-1 with TRBJ2-1, with 7 nucleotides matching TRBD1. Germline CDR1 DFQATT, CDR2 SNEGSKA (reference sequence). The junction had 4 bases not matched to a gene; V was cut back by 5 bases and J by 6 bases. There are 12 residues in the CDR3. The CDR3 region has the DNA TGCAGTGCTTTCGACAGGGTCAATGAGCAGTTCTTC. Protein sequence: CSAFDRVNEQFF.

This clonotype came up a few times. The V gene is TRBV15, the J gene TRBJ2-3; 14 bases map to TRBD2. Germline V gives CDR1 LNHNV, CDR2 YYDKDF (reference sequence). Losses at the gene ends were 0 bases for V and 6 bases for J; bases not matched to a gene: 5. The CDR3 consists of 17 residues. As DNA, the CDR3 is TGTGCCACCAGCAGAGACCGACTAGCGGGAGGGCGGGATACGCAGTATTTT. It codes for CATSRDRLAGGRDTQYF.

V is TRBV20-1 and J is TRBJ1-5; TRBD1 might be the D (6 bases). This CDR3 comprises 14 residues. The germline CDR1 and CDR2 sequences are DFQATT and SNEGSKA (reference sequence). Deletions cut 0 bases from V and 7 bases from J, with 13 bases between. The CDR3 region is CSAREGGAHQPQHF. The CDR3, as DNA: TGCAGTGCTAGAGAGGGGGGGGCCCACCAGCCCCAGCATTTT.

This chain connects TRBV24-1 to TRBJ2-3, with 9 bases fitting TRBD1. The J segment lost 0 bases and the V segment lost 2 bases, leaving 5 bases of the junction unmatched. This CDR3 is 17 amino acids long. The V gene's germline CDR1 is KGHDR and CDR2 SFDVKD. The CDR3 loop is CATSDYTGTGSTDTQYF. The CDR3 coding sequence is TGTGCCACCAGTGATTACACCGGGACAGGGAGCACAGATACGCAGTATTTT.

The chain uses TRBV29-1 and TRBJ2-1; TRBD2 matches 8 bases. The CDR3 is made up of 15 amino acids. CDR1 and CDR2 from the germline V gene are SQVTM and ANQGSEA. J was trimmed by 6 bases and V by 6 bases; bases with no gene match: 13. Here the CDR3 reads CSVLGSGSLSNEQFF. The CDR3 DNA reads TGCAGCGTGCTTGGGAGCGGGAGTCTTTCCAATGAGCAGTTCTTC.